The source of this TCR beta chain is a study of early T cells in non-severe SARS-CoV-2 infection. TCRdb reanalysed the 5' RACE reads using MiXCR and keeps one entry per CDR3 protein. The table includes around 28,000 distinct CDR3 sequences, about 5.7% detected once. This clonotype was picked up many times. CDR3 length: 17 amino acids. With V trimmed by 7 bases and J by 2 bases, 15 bases remained unmatched. Germline assignment: CDR1 SGHTA and CDR2 FQGNSA. Sequenced: whole blood. The clonotype comes from an adult who was a healthcare worker with PCR-confirmed SARS-CoV-2 infection or an uninfected control (not recorded which). The chain recombines TRBV7-2 with TRBJ2-7, with 9 bases aligning to TRBD1. The CDR3 nucleotides are TGTGCCAGCAACGCCGGGACAGGGAGCTACTCTCCCTACGAGCAGTACTTC. Translated: CASNAGTGSYSPYEQYF. The entire variable domain, with the rest obtained from reference TRBV7-2 and TRBJ2-7, is as follows: GAGVSQSPSNKVTEKGKDVELRCDPISGHTALYWYRQSLGQGLEFLIYFQGNSAPDKSGLPSDRFSAERTGGSVSTLTIQRTQQEDSAVYLCASNAGTGSYSPYEQYFGPGTRLTVT.